The 18 T cell receptor beta chains listed next were all sequenced from one sample in a study of blood T cell repertoires in COVID-19. TCRdb's copy holds only in-frame clones and misses some; the assay was immunoSEQ multiplex PCR. The data show roughly 100,000 clones, with about 85% seen just once and more than 4% held by the top ten. The sequenced sample was peripheral blood. The receptor set was obtained from a man aged 45-65 years with acute or convalescent COVID-19.

The chain couples TRBV27 to TRBJ1-5; 10 bases match TRBD1. The CDR3 runs 16 residues. V gave up 2 bases and J gave up 1 base; unmatched junction bases: 2. The germline V gene has CDR1 MNHEY and CDR2 SMNVEV (reference sequence). CDR3 loop: CASSLLGQGSNQPQHF. CDR3 DNA sequence: TGTGCCAGCAGTTTACTGGGACAGGGGAGCAATCAGCCCCAGCATTTT.

V and J are TRBV5-4 and TRBJ2-5; 12 bases match TRBD1. J was trimmed by 4 bases and V by 8 bases; bases with no gene match: 6. The CDR3 is made up of 14 amino acids. From germline, CDR1 is SGHNT and CDR2 YYREEE (reference sequence). The CDR3 nucleotides are TGTGCCAGTAGGGACAGGGGGCGATCAGAGACCCAGTACTTC. This gives the protein CASRDRGRSETQYF.

The chain is built from TRBV12-3 or TRBV12-4 and TRBJ2-5; D not resolved. CDR3 length equals 13 residues. V was trimmed by 3 bases and J by 5 bases, leaving 10 bases between them. The CDR3 sequence is CASSFRSGETQYF. Written as DNA, the CDR3 is TGTGCCAGCAGTTTTCGCTCCGGGGAGACCCAGTACTTC.

CDR3 coding DNA: TGTGCCTGGAGTAGGGCAGGGCTAGGGTCAGATACGCAGTATTTT. It encodes CAWSRAGLGSDTQYF. The chain is built from TRBV30 and TRBJ2-3; TRBD1 is a possible D gene (5 bases). This CDR3 spans 15 amino acids. V was shortened by 2 bases and J by 4 bases, with 16 bases between the two germline ends. Germline CDR1 GTSNPN, CDR2 SVGIG (reference sequence).

The chain couples TRBV12-3 or TRBV12-4 to TRBJ2-5; D ambiguous. V lost 3 bases to trimming and J lost 5 bases, with 7 bases between them. The CDR3 runs 12 residues. The CDR3 loop reads CASSFARETQYF. CDR3 DNA: TGTGCCAGCAGTTTTGCCCGGGAGACCCAGTACTTC.

The CDR3: CASSPTGGGYEQYF. CDR3 in DNA: TGTGCCAGCAGTCCAACGGGGGGGGGCTACGAGCAGTACTTC. The genes are TRBV27 and TRBJ2-7; 8 nucleotides match TRBD2. V trimming: 5 bases; J trimming: 3 bases; junction bases outside the gene matches: 6. The germline gives CDR1 MNHEY, CDR2 SMNVEV (reference sequence). The CDR3 extends over 14 amino acids.

The chain is built from TRBV5-1 and TRBJ2-6, with D possibly matching TRBD1 (6 bases). CDR1 SGHRS and CDR2 YFSETQ come from the germline V gene. Trimming left V 1 base short and J 3 bases short, with 8 bases between. The CDR3 has 15 amino acids. CDR3 protein: CASSLPGVGANVLTF. The CDR3 DNA sequence: TGCGCCAGCAGCTTGCCAGGGGTTGGGGCCAACGTCCTGACTTTC.

V usage is TRBV11-2 and J usage is TRBJ2-7; TRBD1 aligns across 12 bases. Germline lookup yields CDR1 SGHAT and CDR2 FQNNGV. The ends lost 5 bases at V and 9 bases at J; junction bases unmatched: 8. This CDR3 spans 14 amino acids. The CDR3 DNA is TGTGCCAGCAGCACCGGGACAGGGGGCACCCGGCAGTACTTC. As protein: CASSTGTGGTRQYF.

Note on this clone: A read error may produce the germline difference seen at one junction end. The V gene is TRBV29-1, the J gene TRBJ1-1; 8 bases align to TRBD1. CDR1 and CDR2 (germline): SQVTM, ANQGSEA. CDR3 length equals 14 residues. This CDR3 reads CSVVPPRDRLPQFF. CDR3 DNA sequence: TGCAGCGTTGTTCCCCCCCGGGACAGGCTTCCCCAATTTTTT.

J is TRBJ2-7 and V is TRBV29-1; D possibly corresponds to TRBD2 (5 bases). V was shortened by 5 bases and J by 7 bases, with 15 bases between the two germline ends. The CDR3 is 12 amino acids. CDR1 and CDR2 (germline): SQVTM, ANQGSEA. The CDR3 DNA sequence: TGCAGCGTTCCAGACATTTCGGGGGAGCAGTACTTC. Its translation: CSVPDISGEQYF.

This chain joins TRBV4-1 and TRBJ2-1; 8 bases line up with TRBD2. Germline CDR1 is MGHRA and CDR2 is YSYEKL. CDR3 length equals 16 residues. J gave up 3 bases and V 1 base, and 5 bases lay outside the gene matches. The CDR3: CASSQAGTRFYNEQFF. The CDR3 coding sequence is TGCGCCAGCAGCCAAGCCGGGACTAGGTTCTACAATGAGCAGTTCTTC.

This rearrangement joins TRBV11-2 to TRBJ1-5; 9 bases are a match to TRBD1. Germline V lookup: CDR1 SGHAT, CDR2 FQNNGV. The CDR3 is 15 residues long. V shed 2 bases, J shed 4 bases, and the junction held 3 bases outside the gene matches. This chain's CDR3 is CASSLTGQGNQPQHF. CDR3 bases: TGTGCCAGCAGCTTAACGGGACAGGGAAATCAGCCCCAGCATTTT.

The gene calls are TRBV5-1 and TRBJ2-5; 9 nucleotides align to TRBD1. This CDR3 is 15 amino acids long. Germline V gene lookup returns CDR1 SGHRS and CDR2 YFSETQ. The ends lost 2 bases at V and 5 bases at J; junction bases unmatched: 7. This CDR3 is CASSFGQGYEETQYF. The CDR3 DNA is TGCGCCAGCAGCTTCGGACAGGGGTACGAGGAGACCCAGTACTTC.

This chain uses TRBV18 with TRBJ2-2; maybe TRBD1 (6 bases). The germline gives CDR1 KGHSH, CDR2 LQKENI. The CDR3 consists of 16 residues. The V end lost 4 bases, the J end lost 2 bases, and 14 bases lay between the germline ends. DNA of the CDR3: TGTGCCAGCTCACAAACAGGGACCGCCAACACCGGGGAGCTGTTTTTT. It is translated as CASSQTGTANTGELFF.

This chain connects TRBV12-3 or TRBV12-4 to TRBJ1-1, with D perhaps matching TRBD1 (5 bases). V dropped 5 bases and J dropped 5 bases, with 9 bases sitting between them. The CDR3 totals 12 residues. CDR3 amino acids: CASSRPGTEAFF. The CDR3, as DNA: TGTGCCAGCAGTCGCCCAGGGACTGAAGCTTTCTTT.

V and J are TRBV5-5 and TRBJ1-5; 9 nucleotides line up with TRBD1. This CDR3 contains 18 residues. CDR1 is SGHKS and CDR2 is YYEKEE in the germline V gene (reference sequence). Germline trimming cut 4 bases from V and 6 bases from J; bases unmatched to any gene: 17. CDR3 protein: CASSKAPGQGRTGQPQHF. The CDR3 DNA reads as TGTGCCAGCAGCAAAGCTCCGGGACAGGGACGCACGGGTCAGCCCCAGCATTTT.

The genes are TRBV3-1 (or the pseudogene TRBV3-2) and TRBJ2-3; 11 bases are a match to TRBD1. J was trimmed by 1 base and V by 6 bases; bases with no gene match: 3. Germline V gene data show CDR1 as LGHDT and CDR2 as YNNKEL (reference sequence). The CDR3 covers 15 residues. The CDR3 spells CASRWTGGGTDTQYF. The CDR3 DNA is TGTGCCAGCAGGTGGACAGGGGGCGGCACAGATACGCAGTATTTT.

The chain is built from TRBV3-1 (or the pseudogene TRBV3-2) and TRBJ2-3, with 9 positions matching TRBD2. This CDR3 region has 15 residues. Unmatched junction bases numbered 7, after V lost 4 bases and J lost 5 bases. Germline CDR1 is LGHDT and CDR2 is YNNKEL (reference sequence). The CDR3 sequence is CASSPGTSWIDTQYF. As DNA, the CDR3 is TGTGCCAGCAGCCCGGGGACTAGCTGGATAGATACGCAGTATTTT.